This note documents a single T cell receptor beta chain sequence. Its cognate antigen is unknown. The record originates from a study of shared clonotypes between healthy human individuals. Study outcomes and limitations: Genetic and exposure-history diversity was limited by the small donor number. Researchers sampled blood only, noting tissue repertoires likely differ.

Some clones are missing from TCRdb's copy, which holds only in-frame ones; the method was immunoSEQ multiplex PCR. In the table there are over 1.4 million clones, 95% to 97% of which are singletons. All the donors were Caucasian adults who lived in Nashville, Tennessee. The V gene end was trimmed by 2 bases and the J gene end by 6 bases; junction bases not matched to a gene: 3. This CDR3 has 16 residues. Germline V gives CDR1 KGHSH, CDR2 LQKENI. Sequencing was performed on naive CD4+ T cells sorted from blood. Subset here: CD45RA+ positively selected. The source is a man aged 25 to 40 in good health. This chain uses TRBV18 with TRBJ2-2, with 13 nucleotides matching TRBD2. This CDR3 is CASSPGTSGISGELFF. The DNA of the CDR3 is TGTGCCAGCTCACCAGGGACTAGCGGGATATCCGGGGAGCTGTTTTTT.